The TCR beta chain under discussion was sequenced for a study of PD-L1 blockade in urothelial cancer (dated by TCRdb to about 2017). With regard to the full study: Every patient began therapy in about 2014 and was given atezolizumab 1,200 mg intravenously every 3 weeks. In the same patients, whole exome sequencing and RNA sequencing of pretreatment tumors were performed in addition to TCR sequencing. Blood samples gave a median of roughly 150,000 T cells and under 85,000 unique TCRs, with a median clonality of 0.080. Durable clinical benefit was defined as progression-free survival longer than 6 months, and TCR features were also tested against progression-free and overall survival. Several patients reached durable clinical benefit, while fewer than 25 patients did not. Blood samples were analyzed 3 weeks after the start of treatment (second dose) and 6 weeks after the start of treatment. Patients had an ECOG performance status of 0 or 1 and had received between 0 and 3 prior chemotherapy regimens. Pretreatment tumor samples, along with matched peripheral blood collected serially before and after atezolizumab treatment, underwent TCR sequencing. About 90% of the 29 patients were identified as males with urothelial cancer of bladder origin, and a prior smoking history was reported by 18 of 29 patients. Around 30 patients had pretreatment blood TCR-seq, some 25 had at least one posttreatment blood collection, and some 25 had tumor TCR-seq. An exploratory multi-omic analysis was conducted of the somatic, immune and clinical correlates of response to PD-L1 blockade with atezolizumab in urothelial cancer. Overall study outcomes, separate from this receptor: At 3 weeks after the start of treatment, tumor-associated TCR clones in peripheral blood had expanded more in patients with durable benefit (n of about 22, p = 0.022). Because the sample size was small (n ≈ 29) and many of the analyses were exploratory, the results are meant to be hypothesis-generating. Improved progression-free and overall survival was associated with having pretreatment peripheral blood TCR clonality below the median.

Each PCR received spiked-in synthetic TCR analog templates so that absolute template abundance could be estimated from read counts. The immunoSEQ assay was used to amplify TCRbeta CDR3 regions from genomic DNA with bias-controlled V and J gene primers. Sequencing of rearranged TCRbeta segments was done at approximately 20X coverage. The authors' analysis ran thus. Sequencing errors were corrected by clustering and CDR3s were annotated against IMGT to assign V, D and J genes. Downstream analyses used only productive TCRbeta rearrangements and left out out-of-frame or stop-codon sequences. Clonality was computed as one minus Shannon entropy normalized by the log of the number of unique productive sequences. Clones differing between time points or between blood and tumor were identified by Fisher's exact test with Benjamini-Hochberg correction at adjusted p below 0.01. Here the immuneACCESS table is served through TCRdb, limited to in-frame sequences with V and J called. Missing clones are a known gap in these copies; in checked studies unresolved V genes cover under half, and the rest lacks a known reason. V, J and clone size reflect that table, while D and trimming were determined from the DNA. The sample table contains approximately 110,000 clones; only one count was recorded for about 85% of them. The top ten clones comprise roughly 2.3% of the sample.

The cohort included 29 patients with locally advanced or metastatic urothelial carcinoma who were treated at Memorial Sloan Kettering on a trial protocol. Peripheral blood mononuclear cells were collected pretreatment and during treatment, with between 1 and 8 total time points per patient. The Qiagen DNeasy Blood extraction kit was used to purify genomic DNA from total PBMCs and tumor samples. PBMCs were collected pretreatment and during treatment and were isolated and stored as previously described. A remark on this clone: The target of this receptor is not known. Per-base qualities were not stored, and no clone one base away is much larger.

The CDR3 contains 17 residues, cysteine and phenylalanine counted. The retained sequence is limited to the CDR3, 51 bases, with the frame set at the first base. V trim: 4 bases; J trim: 5 bases; unmatched bases: 15. CDR1 and CDR2 (MRHNA, SNTAGT) derive from the germline V gene. The sequence joins TRBV6-4 to TRBJ1-1, and 8 junction bases match TRBD1. This specimen consisted of PBMCs, obtained around atezolizumab (anti-PD-L1) treatment. The sequence was collected from a man aged 50-59 years with urothelial cancer. The nucleotides read TGTGCCAGCAGTGCGGCAGGGGGCGCGGATGGAGGGACTGAAGCTTTCTTT. This gives the protein CASSAAGGADGGTEAFF.